This TCR beta chain was found in a study of Tregs in tolerant kidney transplant recipients. On the study more broadly: Recipients received nonmyeloablative bone marrow transplants from related graft donors, with transient mixed chimerism.

Per germline, CDR1 SEHNR and CDR2 FQNEAQ (reference sequence). V gave up 5 bases and J gave up 3 bases, with 8 bases separating them. The CDR3 loop spans 13 amino acids. Sequencing used immunoSEQ multiplex PCR; TCRdb keeps in-frame clones, though not all of them. The sample carries roughly 66,000 clones, just under 95% recorded once. The chain is built from TRBV7-9 and TRBJ2-1; a possible D gene is TRBD2 (5 bases). The material sequenced was CD8+ T cells from blood, taken before the transplant. The receptor was derived from a human donor who received a combined kidney and bone marrow transplant. Written as DNA, the CDR3 is TGTGCCAGCAGCCCCCGGGACTACAATGAGCAGTTCTTC. It translates to CASSPRDYNEQFF.